Listed below are T cell receptor beta chains from one sample, sequenced in a study of shared clonotypes between healthy human individuals. Assay: immunoSEQ multiplex PCR; the TCRdb copy retains only in-frame clones and omits some. This sample yields some 490,000 clones, of which 60% to 80% are seen a single time; 12% belongs to the top ten. The material sequenced was PBMCs. These receptors came from a woman in her thirties or forties in good health. Some clones in this sample may be carry-over from other donors' samples. Both conserved end residues are part of each CDR3. D genes are given only for firm matches. Rows may omit the clone size; those that give it use once, few, many or a size class.

j_call d_call v_call clone_size cdr3_nt cdr3_aa
TRBJ1-5 NA TRBV2 NA TGTGCCAGCAGTGAAAGAACAGCTAGGAATCAGCCCCAGCATTTT CASSERTARNQPQHF
TRBJ2-5 NA TRBV7-9 NA TGTGCCAGCAGCTTAGGGGATCTGTACCAAGAGACCCAGTACTTC CASSLGDLYQETQYF
TRBJ1-5 NA TRBV11-2 NA TGTGCCAGCAGCCTAGCGGGGGGCAATCAGCCCCAGCATTTT CASSLAGGNQPQHF
TRBJ2-5 NA TRBV18 NA TGTGCCAGCTCACCAAATCAAGAGACCCAGTACTTC CASSPNQETQYF
TRBJ2-7 TRBD2 TRBV10-1 NA TGCGCCAGCAGCGCCTCCGGGAGGGCCGGGGAGCAGTACTTC CASSASGRAGEQYF
TRBJ2-1 NA TRBV7-2 NA TGTGCCAGCAGCTTACCTTGGGCTAGGGGGGGCGAGCAGTTCTTC CASSLPWARGGEQFF
TRBJ1-2 NA TRBV12-5 NA TGTGCTAGTGGTCTCCCCGAGGGTGGCTACACCTTC CASGLPEGGYTF
TRBJ2-1 TRBD2 TRBV5-6 NA TGTGCCAGCAGCTTAGGAGCGGGAGTTGGCTACAATGAGCAGTTCTTC CASSLGAGVGYNEQFF
TRBJ2-6 TRBD1 TRBV2 NA TGTGCCGGGTTGGACAGGGGCCCTTCTGGGGCCAACGTCCTGACTTTC CAGLDRGPSGANVLTF
TRBJ2-1 TRBD1 TRBV14 NA TGTGCCAGCAGCCAAGAGGCAGGGGGATATGAGCAGTTCTTC CASSQEAGGYEQFF
TRBJ2-3 NA TRBV5-1 many TGCGCCAGCAGCTTGGGTCAGGGGCTTACAGATACGCAGTATTTT CASSLGQGLTDTQYF
TRBJ2-7 NA TRBV18 NA TGTGCCAGCTCACCGGAACGCTACGAGCAGTACTTC CASSPERYEQYF
TRBJ2-7 TRBD1 TRBV7-8 once TGTGCCAGCAGCTTCGGACAGGGAAGGTACGAGCAGTACTTC CASSFGQGRYEQYF
TRBJ1-1 NA TRBV19 NA TGTGCCAGTAGCTATAGGGTGAACACTGAAGCTTTCTTT CASSYRVNTEAFF
TRBJ2-2 NA TRBV7-9 NA TGTGCCAGCAGCTTAAGCGCCGGGACTTACACCGGGGAGCTGTTTTTT CASSLSAGTYTGELFF
TRBJ2-2 TRBD1 TRBV9 NA TGTGCCAGCAGCGTAGGGGGACAGGGCTACACCGGGGAGCTGTTTTTT CASSVGGQGYTGELFF
TRBJ2-2 NA TRBV7-9 NA TGTGCCAGCAGCTCTGGAGGGCCGCGGGAGCTGTTTTTT CASSSGGPRELFF
TRBJ2-3 NA TRBV10-1 NA TGCGCCAGCAGTGAAAAGCAAACAGATACGCAGTATTTT CASSEKQTDTQYF
TRBJ1-5 NA TRBV5-4 NA TGTGCCAGCAGCGGGGGCAGGGATCAGCCCCAGCATTTT CASSGGRDQPQHF
TRBJ2-1 NA TRBV21-1 NA TGTGCCAGCAGCACCGGACTAGCGGGAGGGGATGAGCAGTTCTTC CASSTGLAGGDEQFF
TRBJ1-4 NA TRBV29-1 NA TGCAGCGTTTGCCTAACTTCGGACTGGTCTAAACTGTTTTTT CSVCLTSDWSKLFF
TRBJ1-2 NA TRBV27 NA TGTGCCAGCAGTTTAAGGCGCGGGGCGGGGGGCTACACCTTC CASSLRRGAGGYTF
TRBJ2-2 TRBD1 TRBV30 few TGTGCCTGGAGTGGGGGACAGGGGGACAACACCGGGGAGCTGTTTTTT CAWSGGQGDNTGELFF
TRBJ2-1 TRBD2 TRBV29-1 once TGCAGCGTTGTTAGCGGGAGTTTCAATGAGCAGTTCTTC CSVVSGSFNEQFF
TRBJ2-3 NA TRBV30 NA TGTGCCTGGAGTGAAGGGGGAGGAGATACGCAGTATTTT CAWSEGGGDTQYF
TRBJ2-1 NA TRBV6-4 NA TGTGCCAGCAGGGCCGGGGCGATCGATGAGCAGTTCTTC CASRAGAIDEQFF